The 24 T cell receptor beta chains reported below all come from one sample, sequenced in a study of T cell repertoires in cytomegalovirus infection. TCRdb re-derived calls from the reads in MiXCR, one entry per CDR3 protein. This sample has more than 150,000 distinct CDR3 sequences, with about 28% found just once. Input material: PBMCs. The receptors shown here come from a human donor in good health (CMV status not recorded). Some clones in this sample may be carry-over from other donors' samples.

V and J are TRBV19 and TRBJ1-5; D remains ambiguous. Germline CDR1 LNHDA, CDR2 SQIVND (reference sequence). This CDR3 spans 16 amino acids. Deletions cut 3 bases from V and 2 bases from J, with 14 bases between. CDR3 region: CASSIRPLMGNQPQHF. The CDR3, as DNA: TGTGCCAGTAGTATTCGGCCCCTGATGGGCAATCAGCCCCAGCATTTT. The full variable domain, completed using reference TRBV19 and TRBJ1-5, is DGGITQSPKYLFRKEGQNVTLSCEQNLNHDAMYWYRQDPGQGLRLIYYSQIVNDFQKGDIAEGYSVSREKKESFPLTVTSAQKNPTAFYLCASSIRPLMGNQPQHFGDGTRLSIL.

The CDR3 here is CASSTPTGGQQYF. CDR3 nucleotides: TGTGCCAGCAGCACCCCGACAGGGGGCCAGCAGTACTTC. This chain joins TRBV7-2 and TRBJ2-7; TRBD1 matches 10 bases. V gave up 5 bases and J gave up 8 bases; unmatched junction bases: 6. The CDR3 totals 13 residues. Germline CDR1 and CDR2: SGHTA and FQGNSA.

This clonotype showed up many times. The chain joins TRBV7-8 to TRBJ2-3; TRBD1 matches at 8 bases. J was trimmed by 4 bases and V by 0 bases; bases with no gene match: 12. Germline CDR1 SGHVS, CDR2 FQNEAQ. The CDR3 sequence is 18 residues long. The CDR3 DNA is TGTGCCAGCAGCTTAGCCAGCCTCGGACAGGGTTGGGCAGATACGCAGTATTTT. Translated, it gives CASSLASLGQGWADTQYF. Full variable domain (rest looked up from reference TRBV7-8 and TRBJ2-3): GAGVSQSPRYKVAKRGQDVALRCDPISGHVSLFWYQQALGQGPEFLTYFQNEAQLDKSGLPSDRFFAERPEGSVSTLKIQRTQQEDSAVYLCASSLASLGQGWADTQYFGPGTRLTVL.

This clonotype was counted ten times or more. The V gene is TRBV7-2, the J gene TRBJ2-1, with 7 nucleotides matching TRBD2. From germline, CDR1 is SGHTA and CDR2 FQGNSA. The CDR3 is 14 amino acids. V gave up 5 bases and J gave up 3 bases; unmatched junction bases: 4. The CDR3 DNA reads TGTGCCAGCAGCCAGGGACTACTCTACAATGAGCAGTTCTTC. This gives the protein CASSQGLLYNEQFF.

This clonotype showed up just a few times. The chain uses TRBV7-2 and TRBJ2-1; D is possibly TRBD2 (5 bases). The CDR3 sequence is 13 residues long. V lost 0 bases, J lost 8 bases, and 8 bases lay in between. Germline lookup yields CDR1 SGHTA and CDR2 FQGNSA. The CDR3 DNA follows: TGTGCCAGCAGCTTAGCCCCCGGGGATGAGCAGTTCTTC. This sequence encodes CASSLAPGDEQFF.

Of note for this clonotype: Its ends do not fully match the called genes, so a read error is possible. V is TRBV12-3 or TRBV12-4 and J is TRBJ1-1, with D tentatively TRBD1 (6 bases). The CDR3 is 11 residues long. In DNA form, the CDR3 reads TGTGCCAGCAGTTTCAGACAGGAAGCTCTCTTT. Amino acids: CASSFRQEALF.

This chain uses TRBV19 with TRBJ2-3, with D possibly matching TRBD2 (5 bases). The CDR3 runs to 12 residues. Trimming cost V 2 bases and J 6 bases, with 6 bases left between them. From germline, CDR1 is LNHDA and CDR2 SQIVND (reference sequence). The CDR3 DNA reads as TGTGCCAGTAGTATAAGAGGGGATACGCAGTATTTT. Protein: CASSIRGDTQYF.

The chain joins TRBV4-1 to TRBJ1-1, with D uncertain. Trimming pared 4 bases from V and 0 bases from J, leaving 9 bases between. The CDR3 sequence is 14 residues long. The germline V gene has CDR1 MGHRA and CDR2 YSYEKL. The DNA for the CDR3 is TGCGCCAGCAGCCCCGCTTTCTTGAACACTGAAGCTTTCTTT. The encoded protein is CASSPAFLNTEAFF.

This clonotype has only a few counts. The chain links TRBV7-9 to TRBJ1-3; the D is unclear. The V gene's germline CDR1 is SEHNR and CDR2 FQNEAQ (reference sequence). V shed 2 bases and J shed 0 bases, with 8 bases lying between them. This CDR3 is 15 amino acids long. The CDR3 nucleotides are TGTGCCAGCAGCTTACACCAACTCTCTGGAAACACCATATATTTT. Encoded protein: CASSLHQLSGNTIYF.

V and J are TRBV7-8 and TRBJ2-5; D possibly corresponds to TRBD1 (6 bases). CDR1 and CDR2 from the germline V gene are SGHVS and FQNEAQ. V was cut by 5 bases and J by 1 base, with 11 bases left in between. CDR3 length: 14 residues. CDR3 amino acids: CASSLRTAQETQYF. For the CDR3, the DNA is TGTGCCAGCAGCCTACGGACAGCCCAAGAGACCCAGTACTTC.

The chain combines TRBV6-1 with TRBJ2-4; TRBD1 is a possible D gene (6 bases). Germline assignment: CDR1 MNHNS and CDR2 SASEGT. The CDR3 runs 15 residues. V was trimmed by 5 bases and J by 3 bases, leaving 14 bases between them. Written as DNA, the CDR3 is TGTGCCAGCAGTTTCGGACAGTCCCTCAAAAACATTCAGTACTTC. It specifies CASSFGQSLKNIQYF.

The chain recombines TRBV7-3 with TRBJ1-1; weak D call: TRBD1 (5 bases). The V gene lost 3 bases and the J gene lost 2 bases, with 10 bases spanning the gap. The CDR3 extends over 14 amino acids. Germline loops: CDR1 SGHTA, CDR2 FQGTGA. The DNA of the CDR3 is TGTGCCAGCAGCTTCCCAGACAGTAACACTGAAGCTTTCTTT. Its protein is CASSFPDSNTEAFF.

This clonotype was recorded a few times. The genes are TRBV7-6 and TRBJ1-1; the D gene is possibly TRBD1 (6 bases). Germline CDR1 is SGHVS and CDR2 is FNYEAQ. With 3 bases removed from V and 5 bases from J, the gap between germline ends came to 13 bases. This CDR3 contains 14 residues. CDR3 bases: TGTGCCAGCAGCTTTCCACAGGGACGGACTGAAGCTTTCTTT. Translated: CASSFPQGRTEAFF.

This clonotype was detected many times. The V and J genes are TRBV12-3 or TRBV12-4 and TRBJ2-3; 7 nucleotides match TRBD1. V lost 7 bases to trimming and J lost 4 bases; unmatched junction nucleotides: 11. This CDR3 is built from 15 residues. CDR3 sequence: CASTASQGEADTQYF. CDR3 DNA: TGTGCCAGCACCGCCAGTCAGGGGGAAGCAGATACGCAGTATTTT.

The J gene is TRBJ1-2, the V gene TRBV15, with D perhaps TRBD1 (6 bases). V was pared by 1 base and J by 4 bases, with 10 bases between. The CDR3 length is 14 residues. Germline lookup yields CDR1 LNHNV and CDR2 YYDKDF (reference sequence). Written as DNA, the CDR3 is TGTGCCACCAGCAGAGTGGACAGCCTCTATGGCTACACCTTC. It codes for CATSRVDSLYGYTF.

The chain uses TRBV12-3 or TRBV12-4 and TRBJ1-2; D ambiguous. Trimming stripped 3 bases from V and 5 bases from J, with 13 bases between. The CDR3 has 14 amino acids. DNA of the CDR3: TGTGCCAGCAGTTTGGACGCGGCTCTTTATGGCTACACCTTC. Translation gives CASSLDAALYGYTF.

This clonotype was picked up a small number of times. The chain uses TRBV12-3 or TRBV12-4 and TRBJ2-3; D is ambiguous. Deletions cut 8 bases from V and 2 bases from J, with 14 bases between. The CDR3 length is 14 residues. Here the CDR3 DNA reads TGTGCCAGCGTCGTTTTTGGCGCCACAGATACGCAGTATTTT. It yields the protein CASVVFGATDTQYF.

This clonotype was seen many times. The chain combines TRBV12-3 or TRBV12-4 with TRBJ2-5, with D possibly TRBD1 on 5 matching bases. This CDR3 is 12 amino acids long. Deletions cut 7 bases from V and 2 bases from J, with 8 bases between. This CDR3 is CASTGYQETQYF. CDR3 sequence (DNA): TGTGCCAGCACAGGGTATCAAGAGACCCAGTACTTC.

This chain links TRBV6-4 with TRBJ1-6, with 9 positions matching TRBD1. Germline CDR1 and CDR2: MRHNA and SNTAGT. Trimming removed 6 bases from V and 8 bases from J; junction bases left unmatched: 5. The CDR3 totals 14 residues. The CDR3 nucleotides are TGTGCCAGCAGCCTGGGGGACAGGGATTCACCCCTCCACTTT. The encoded protein is CASSLGDRDSPLHF.

This clonotype was seen more than once but under ten times. The J gene is TRBJ1-6, the V gene TRBV6-5; TRBD1 is a possible D gene (5 bases). The CDR3 consists of 16 residues. V lost 1 base and J 9 bases, leaving 16 bases between the germline ends. Germline values: CDR1 MNHEY, CDR2 SVGAGI. This CDR3 is CASSYWEGNDRSPLHF. CDR3 coding DNA: TGTGCCAGCAGTTACTGGGAGGGGAATGATCGTTCACCCCTCCACTTT.

Only a few counts were recorded for this clonotype. The rearrangement joins TRBV7-2 to TRBJ2-1; D is ambiguous. Germline V gene sequence: CDR1 SGHTA, CDR2 FQGNSA. The CDR3 has 16 amino acids. The ends were cut back, 3 bases at V and 7 bases at J, with 19 bases in the middle. The CDR3 region has the DNA TGTGCCAGCAGCTTCAAGGAAGGGATCGGAAGGAATGAGCAGTTCTTC. Its translation: CASSFKEGIGRNEQFF. Based on the CDR3 plus reference TRBV7-2 and TRBJ2-1, the full variable domain is GAGVSQSPSNKVTEKGKDVELRCDPISGHTALYWYRQSLGQGLEFLIYFQGNSAPDKSGLPSDRFSAERTGGSVSTLTIQRTQQEDSAVYLCASSFKEGIGRNEQFFGPGTRLTVL.

This clonotype was observed a few times. The V call is TRBV7-2, the J call TRBJ1-5; perhaps TRBD1 as D (5 bases). CDR3 size: 17 residues. Germline V gives CDR1 SGHTA, CDR2 FQGNSA. V gave up 1 base and J gave up 3 bases, with 16 bases separating them. DNA of the CDR3: TGTGCCAGCAGCTTAGGGGGGAACCGGGATTTCAATCAGCCCCAGCATTTT. Translating gives CASSLGGNRDFNQPQHF.

This clonotype was seen repeatedly, ten times or more. The chain is built from TRBV5-1 and TRBJ1-1; D gene uncertain. Trimming left V 6 bases short and J 7 bases short, with 22 bases between. Germline V gene sequence: CDR1 SGHRS, CDR2 YFSETQ. The length of the CDR3 is 15 residues. The CDR3 loop reads CASTLQVASGNEAFF. CDR3 bases: TGCGCCAGCACCCTCCAGGTGGCGAGTGGAAATGAAGCTTTCTTT.

As to this clonotype: The germline gene is not matched at one end of the junction; a read error may be the cause. The chain links TRBV20-1 to TRBJ2-1; no clear D gene. This CDR3 spans 15 amino acids. The V gene's germline CDR1 is DFQATT and CDR2 SNEGSKA (reference sequence). This chain's CDR3 is CSARDPAPVYNGQFF. The CDR3 bases are TGCAGTGCTAGAGATCCGGCCCCCGTCTACAATGGGCAGTTCTTC.